This entry lists 13 T cell receptor beta chains sequenced from one sample in a study of T-cell memory formation after mild COVID-19. TCRdb ran MiXCR on the 5' RACE reads and lists one entry per CDR3 protein. The sample shows about 160,000 distinct CDR3 sequences, around 30% of them seen only once. The sample was PBMCs or a T cell subset sorted from them (not recorded which). The source of these receptors is an adult woman who had mild COVID-19 (a few samples of this study predate the infection). Cell type and time point are not known.

This clonotype was detected only a few times. The CDR3 region is CASSYGTGPSGANVLTF. The CDR3 bases are TGTGCCAGCAGTTACGGGACAGGGCCCTCTGGGGCCAACGTCCTGACTTTC. The chain links TRBV6-5 to TRBJ2-6; 9 bases line up with TRBD1. Germline values: CDR1 MNHEY, CDR2 SVGAGI. V gave up 2 bases and J gave up 0 bases; unmatched junction bases: 2. The CDR3 is 17 amino acids.

In this sample, this clonotype turned up a few times. As DNA, the CDR3 is TGTGCCAGCAGCGGTGAGGCGGGCACCGGGGAGCTGTTTTTT. Protein: CASSGEAGTGELFF. This chain links TRBV7-6 with TRBJ2-2; D is possibly TRBD2 (5 bases). Per the germline V gene, CDR1 is SGHVS and CDR2 is FNYEAQ. V lost 5 bases to trimming and J lost 4 bases, with 11 bases between them. CDR3 length: 14 amino acids.

This clonotype has just a few counts. The chain employs TRBV7-3 and TRBJ2-2, with D unclear. V lost 6 bases and J 2 bases, leaving 4 bases between the germline ends. Germline V CDR1 and CDR2: SGHTA, FQGTGA. The CDR3 consists of 12 residues. The CDR3 is CASSYNTGELFF. The CDR3 DNA follows: TGTGCCAGCAGTTATAACACCGGGGAGCTGTTTTTT.

J is TRBJ1-5 and V is TRBV6-6; D gene ambiguous. The V gene lost 2 bases and the J gene lost 9 bases, with 8 bases spanning the gap. Per the germline V gene, CDR1 is MNHNY and CDR2 is SVGAGI (reference sequence). This CDR3 is 12 amino acids long. The DNA of the CDR3 is TGTGCCAGCAGTTACCCTTCCGGGCCCCAGCATTTT. It encodes CASSYPSGPQHF.

The V gene is TRBV29-1, the J gene TRBJ2-2; D possibly corresponds to TRBD2 (6 bases). Germline V gives CDR1 SQVTM, CDR2 ANQGSEA. The CDR3 sequence is 14 residues long. The germline V and J ends were trimmed by 4 bases and 6 bases, with 15 bases remaining between them. CDR3 coding DNA: TGCAGCGTTGTTACTAGCCAGGGCCCCGGGGAGCTGTTTTTT. This gives the protein CSVVTSQGPGELFF.

The table lists this clonotype with a count of one. The V gene is TRBV3-1, the J gene TRBJ2-7; a possible D gene is TRBD2 (6 bases). Trimming shortened V by 4 bases and J by 5 bases, and 21 bases separated the two germline ends. The germline gives CDR1 LGHDT, CDR2 YNNKEL (reference sequence). The CDR3 spans 16 residues. The CDR3 loop reads CASSRGLLESNDEQYF. CDR3 DNA: TGTGCCAGCAGCCGCGGACTACTAGAATCTAATGACGAGCAGTACTTC.

The V and J genes are TRBV20-1 and TRBJ2-1; D call uncertain. Trimming left V 6 bases short and J 6 bases short, with 18 bases between. The CDR3 is made up of 14 amino acids. Germline loops: CDR1 DFQATT, CDR2 SNEGSKA (reference sequence). The CDR3 bases are TGCAGTGCAACCCTCCTAGGGAAGGGCAATGAGCAGTTCTTC. Protein product: CSATLLGKGNEQFF.

The chain combines TRBV7-9 with TRBJ1-4; TRBD1 matches at 8 bases. The germline gives CDR1 SEHNR, CDR2 FQNEAQ (reference sequence). V trimming: 4 bases; J trimming: 5 bases; junction bases outside the gene matches: 9. The CDR3 contains 16 residues. DNA for the CDR3: TGTGCCAGCAGCTGGGGAGGACAGGGTGCAAATGAAAAACTGTTTTTT. Encoded protein: CASSWGGQGANEKLFF.

The chain recombines TRBV12-3 or TRBV12-4 with TRBJ2-5; 7 bases are shared with TRBD1. V dropped 7 bases and J dropped 1; count of bases not matched to a gene: 6. This CDR3 comprises 14 residues. CDR3 protein: CASKTGMGQETQYF. CDR3 in DNA: TGTGCCAGCAAGACAGGGATGGGCCAAGAGACCCAGTACTTC.

This clonotype appeared a few times. This chain uses TRBV7-6 with TRBJ2-7, with a possible D match to TRBD1 (5 bases). CDR1 and CDR2 from the germline V gene are SGHVS and FNYEAQ. This CDR3 is built from 17 residues. Trimming cost V 5 bases and J 6 bases, with 26 bases left between them. Here the CDR3 DNA reads TGTGCCAGCAGCCTAGAGGCAGGGTACAGGATGGTAGGCGAGCAGTACTTC. Its protein is CASSLEAGYRMVGEQYF.

This chain connects TRBV5-1 to TRBJ2-1; D might be TRBD2 (5 bases). The CDR3 is 17 amino acids. Per germline, CDR1 SGHRS and CDR2 YFSETQ. V was clipped by 0 bases and J by 0 bases, with 13 bases between them. The CDR3 here is CASSLASHRNSYNEQFF. The DNA for the CDR3 is TGCGCCAGCAGCTTGGCTAGCCATCGAAACTCCTACAATGAGCAGTTCTTC.

V usage is TRBV7-2 and J usage is TRBJ2-2; 13 bases agree with TRBD2. J was trimmed by 8 bases and V by 4 bases; bases with no gene match: 10. Looked up from germline, CDR1 is SGHTA and CDR2 is FQGNSA. The CDR3 has 17 amino acids. The CDR3 nucleotides read TGTGCCAGCAGCTGGGAACTAGCGGGAGGGCCGATTGGGGAGCTGTTTTTT. Its protein is CASSWELAGGPIGELFF.

This clonotype was detected only a few times. V gene TRBV5-4 combines with J gene TRBJ1-2; TRBD1 matches 7 bases. The CDR3 runs 15 residues. After removal of 2 bases from V and 0 bases from J, the junction contained 4 bases not matched to a gene. The germline CDR1 and CDR2 sequences are SGHNT and YYREEE (reference sequence). CDR3 region: CASSLPDRPNYGYTF. The CDR3 bases are TGTGCCAGCAGCTTACCGGACAGGCCTAACTATGGCTACACCTTC. The complete variable domain, with remaining parts taken from reference TRBV5-4 and TRBJ1-2, reads ETGVTQSPTHLIKTRGQQVTLRCSSQSGHNTVSWYQQALGQGPQFIFQYYREEENGRGNFPPRFSGLQFPNYSSELNVNALELDDSALYLCASSLPDRPNYGYTFGSGTRLTVV.